A single sample is the source of the 21 T cell receptor beta chains below, sequenced in a study of blood T cell repertoires in COVID-19. The protocol was immunoSEQ multiplex PCR, while the TCRdb copy is restricted to in-frame clones and leaves out a portion. The sample shows 200,000 to 250,000 clones, approximately 81% of them seen only once. Sequencing was performed on peripheral blood. Receptors originate from a woman older than 75 with acute or convalescent COVID-19.

This clone came up once. V usage is TRBV30 and J usage is TRBJ2-1; 13 bases match TRBD2. After removal of 4 bases from V and 0 bases from J, the junction contained 3 bases not matched to a gene. Germline CDR1 reads GTSNPN; CDR2 reads SVGIG (reference sequence). This CDR3 has 16 amino acids. The CDR3 loop is CAWKGTSGISYNEQFF. CDR3 in DNA: TGTGCCTGGAAGGGGACTAGCGGGATCTCCTACAATGAGCAGTTCTTC.

V is TRBV28 and J is TRBJ1-1; D may be TRBD1 (6 bases). Germline V CDR1 and CDR2: MDHEN, SYDVKM. V was trimmed by 5 bases and J by 1 base, leaving 20 bases between them. This CDR3 comprises 17 residues. As DNA, the CDR3 is TGTGCCAGCAGTGTCCCTCCAGGGGTCGTAGGGAACACTGAAGCTTTCTTT. Its protein is CASSVPPGVVGNTEAFF.

This rearrangement joins TRBV29-1 to TRBJ1-5; D ambiguous. Germline V gene sequence: CDR1 SQVTM, CDR2 ANQGSEA. The CDR3 covers 13 residues. Trimming stripped 3 bases from V and 3 bases from J, with 9 bases between. The CDR3 sequence: CSVDYADNQPQHF. In DNA form, the CDR3 reads TGCAGCGTTGATTATGCAGACAATCAGCCCCAGCATTTT.

This chain uses TRBV3-1 (or the pseudogene TRBV3-2) with TRBJ1-1; weak D call: TRBD1 (5 bases). The CDR3 spans 15 residues. The ends were cut back, 1 base at V and 3 bases at J, with 12 bases in the middle. Germline CDR1 is LGHDT and CDR2 is YNNKEL (reference sequence). In DNA, the CDR3 is TGTGCCAGCAGCCAAGTTGGTTTAGGGGACACTGAAGCTTTCTTT. The encoded protein is CASSQVGLGDTEAFF.

The chain carries TRBV27 and TRBJ1-6, with 7 positions matching TRBD1. The CDR3 runs to 15 residues. Germline loops: CDR1 MNHEY, CDR2 SMNVEV (reference sequence). Trimming took 5 bases from V and 7 from J; bases not matched to a gene: 8. CDR3: CASSPRQGTNSPLHF. CDR3 nucleotide sequence: TGTGCCAGCAGTCCGCGACAGGGTACCAATTCACCCCTCCACTTT.

The chain uses TRBV5-4 and TRBJ2-6, with 8 bases matching TRBD1. V shed 1 base, J shed 0 bases, and the junction held 9 bases outside the gene matches. This CDR3 comprises 19 residues. Germline V gene sequence: CDR1 SGHNT, CDR2 YYREEE (reference sequence). CDR3 sequence (DNA): TGTGCCAGCAGCTTGCAGGGGGCACAGGCTAACTCTGGGGCCAACGTCCTGACTTTC. Translated, it gives CASSLQGAQANSGANVLTF.

The chain couples TRBV18 to TRBJ1-5; D gene unclear. With 2 bases removed from V and 0 bases from J, the gap between germline ends came to 14 bases. This CDR3 comprises 17 residues. Germline V gene data show CDR1 as KGHSH and CDR2 as LQKENI. CDR3 coding DNA: TGTGCCAGCTCACCAAACGGAGGGATGTATAGCAATCAGCCCCAGCATTTT. Its protein product is CASSPNGGMYSNQPQHF.

The genes are TRBV7-2 and TRBJ2-7; TRBD2 matches at 9 bases. Germline V gene lookup returns CDR1 SGHTA and CDR2 FQGNSA. This CDR3 has 15 residues. V dropped 4 bases and J dropped 5; count of bases not matched to a gene: 9. DNA for the CDR3: TGTGCCAGCAGCTATGGCGGGGGGGCCGCAAACGAGCAGTACTTC. This sequence encodes CASSYGGGAANEQYF.

The rearrangement uses TRBV19 and TRBJ2-2; D not certain. Germline V gene lookup returns CDR1 LNHDA and CDR2 SQIVND (reference sequence). V dropped 3 bases and J dropped 5 bases, with 16 bases sitting between them. The CDR3 runs to 16 residues. The CDR3 loop is CASSIRKASRTGELFF. The CDR3 nucleotides read TGTGCCAGTAGTATTCGGAAGGCCTCGAGGACCGGGGAGCTGTTTTTT.

The chain couples TRBV5-5 to TRBJ2-1, with TRBD2 as a possible D gene (6 bases). Germline V CDR1 and CDR2: SGHKS, YYEKEE (reference sequence). The V end was cut by 0 bases, the J end by 5 bases, with 18 bases between. This CDR3 has 17 amino acids. The CDR3 here is CASSLEGSGSLNNEQFF. CDR3 nucleotide sequence: TGTGCCAGCAGCTTGGAAGGTAGCGGTTCCCTCAACAATGAGCAGTTCTTC.

The J gene is TRBJ1-2, the V gene TRBV2, with 9 bases that match TRBD1. Germline V gene lookup returns CDR1 SNHLY and CDR2 FYNNEI. Germline trimming cut 8 bases from V and 8 bases from J; bases unmatched to any gene: 18. CDR3 length: 16 residues. The CDR3, as DNA: TGTGCCAGCCATGTGGGGACAGGGAGAATTTCCGAAGGCTACACCTTC. It yields the protein CASHVGTGRISEGYTF.

This clone occurred once. This chain connects TRBV5-6 to TRBJ2-7; 7 nucleotides align to TRBD2. V was clipped by 3 bases and J by 6 bases; unmatched bases: 15. The CDR3 spans 16 residues. Germline V CDR1 and CDR2: SGHDT, YYEEEE. Written as DNA, the CDR3 is TGTGCCAGCAGCTCGATAGTTCCGGGGGGTTTGCTCGAGCAGTACTTC. It is translated as CASSSIVPGGLLEQYF.

Of note for this clone: The junction departs from the called germline gene at one end, perhaps through a read error. The chain joins TRBV30 to TRBJ1-2; perhaps TRBD1 as D (6 bases). Germline CDR1 and CDR2: GTSNPN and SVGIG (reference sequence). This CDR3 spans 12 amino acids. The CDR3 loop is CAWIFLPGHLLF. The DNA for the CDR3 is TGTGCCTGGATCTTTTTACCGGGACACCTCCTCTTC.

This chain connects TRBV4-1 to TRBJ2-3; TRBD1 might be the D (6 bases). Germline-derived CDR1 and CDR2 are MGHRA and YSYEKL. Trimming stripped 0 bases from V and 5 bases from J, with 21 bases between. The CDR3 contains 18 residues. The CDR3 sequence: CASSQEARATRGVDTQYF. As DNA, the CDR3 is TGCGCCAGCAGCCAAGAAGCAAGGGCGACCAGGGGTGTAGATACGCAGTATTTT.

This rearrangement joins TRBV4-2 to TRBJ1-1, with 8 bases that match TRBD1. The junction had 5 bases not matched to a gene; V was cut back by 1 base and J by 1 base. The CDR3 length is 16 residues. CDR1 is LGHNA, CDR2 YNFKEQ, per germline. CDR3 protein: CASSQVRGTGNTEAFF. As DNA, the CDR3 is TGTGCCAGCAGCCAAGTTAGGGGGACAGGGAACACTGAAGCTTTCTTT.

This clone was recorded once. The chain uses TRBV2 and TRBJ2-7; 8 nucleotides align to TRBD1. J lost 2 bases, V lost 6 bases, and 6 bases had no gene match. From germline, CDR1 is SNHLY and CDR2 FYNNEI. CDR3 length equals 14 residues. In nucleotides, the CDR3 is TGTGCCAGCAGGCAGGACAGGGCCGCCTACGAGCAGTACTTC. Encoded protein: CASRQDRAAYEQYF.

The chain joins TRBV28 to TRBJ1-5; no reliable D call. V was shortened by 5 bases and J by 1 base, with 15 bases between the two germline ends. The CDR3 contains 16 residues. Germline CDR1 and CDR2: MDHEN and SYDVKM. The CDR3 DNA follows: TGTGCCAGCAGTCTACCCCCGCGGATGAGCAATCAGCCCCAGCATTTT. Residues: CASSLPPRMSNQPQHF.

This clone has only one observation. The rearrangement joins TRBV6-5 to TRBJ1-5; no definite D call. Per the germline V gene, CDR1 is MNHEY and CDR2 is SVGAGI. With 5 bases removed from V and 9 bases from J, the gap between germline ends came to 14 bases. The CDR3 consists of 13 residues. CDR3 loop: CASSPGSSRPQHF. In DNA, the CDR3 is TGTGCCAGCAGTCCTGGGAGTTCCAGGCCCCAGCATTTT.

The rearrangement links TRBV4-3 to TRBJ2-4; maybe TRBD1 (6 bases). Germline assignment: CDR1 LGHNA and CDR2 YSLEER. The CDR3 is 17 residues long. V was cut by 0 bases and J by 7 bases, with 19 bases left in between. The CDR3 is CASSQDLGTRFGNIQYF. The CDR3 DNA reads as TGCGCCAGCAGCCAAGATCTCGGGACAAGGTTCGGGAACATTCAGTACTTC.

The CDR3 DNA sequence: TGTGCCAGCAGCGTGGGGGCGCGGCAGGCTAATGAAAAACTGTTTTTT. Residues: CASSVGARQANEKLFF. The rearrangement links TRBV9 to TRBJ1-4; D may be TRBD1 (6 bases). V was trimmed by 2 bases and J by 3 bases, leaving 14 bases between them. The V gene's germline CDR1 is SGDLS and CDR2 YYNGEE. The length of the CDR3 is 16 residues.

This rearrangement joins TRBV7-2 to TRBJ2-7, with D perhaps TRBD1 (5 bases). This CDR3 spans 15 amino acids. V gave up 4 bases and J gave up 7 bases, with 20 bases separating them. Germline-derived CDR1 and CDR2 are SGHTA and FQGNSA. CDR3 in amino acids: CASSSGLLSLREQYF. The CDR3 region has the DNA TGTGCCAGCAGCTCAGGGCTGCTGTCTCTACGGGAGCAGTACTTC.